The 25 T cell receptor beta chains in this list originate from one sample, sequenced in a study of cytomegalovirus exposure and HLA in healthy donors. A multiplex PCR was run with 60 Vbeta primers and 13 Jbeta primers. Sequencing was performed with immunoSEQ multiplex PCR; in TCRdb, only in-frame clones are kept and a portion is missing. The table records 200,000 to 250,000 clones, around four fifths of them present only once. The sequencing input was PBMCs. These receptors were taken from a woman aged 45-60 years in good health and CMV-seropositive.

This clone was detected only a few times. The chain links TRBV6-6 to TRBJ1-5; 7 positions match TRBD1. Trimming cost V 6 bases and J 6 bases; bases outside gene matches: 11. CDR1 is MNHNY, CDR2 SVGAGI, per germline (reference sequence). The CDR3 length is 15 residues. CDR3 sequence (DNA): TGTGCCAGCAGCGACAGGGTTACCGGGGGTCAGCCCCAGCATTTT. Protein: CASSDRVTGGQPQHF.

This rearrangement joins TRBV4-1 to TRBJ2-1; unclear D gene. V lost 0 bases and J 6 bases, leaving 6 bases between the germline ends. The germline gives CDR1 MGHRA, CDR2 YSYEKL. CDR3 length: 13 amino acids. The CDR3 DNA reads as TGCGCCAGCAGCCAAGACAGATTCAATGAGCAGTTCTTC. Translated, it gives CASSQDRFNEQFF.

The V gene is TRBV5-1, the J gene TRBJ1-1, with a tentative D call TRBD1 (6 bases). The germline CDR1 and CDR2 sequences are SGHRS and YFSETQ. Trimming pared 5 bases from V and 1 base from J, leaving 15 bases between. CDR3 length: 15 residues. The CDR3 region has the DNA TGCGCCAGCAGTTGGAGCGGACAGTCGAACACTGAAGCTTTCTTT. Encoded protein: CASSWSGQSNTEAFF. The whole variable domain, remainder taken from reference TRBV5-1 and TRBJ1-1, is KAGVTQTPRYLIKTRGQQVTLSCSPISGHRSVSWYQQTPGQGLQFLFEYFSETQRNKGNFPGRFSGRQFSNSRSEMNVSTLELGDSALYLCASSWSGQSNTEAFFGQGTRLTVV.

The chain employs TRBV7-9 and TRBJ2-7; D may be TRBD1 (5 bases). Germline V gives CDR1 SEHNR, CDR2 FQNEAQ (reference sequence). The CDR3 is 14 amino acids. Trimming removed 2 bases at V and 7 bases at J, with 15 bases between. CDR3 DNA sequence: TGTGCCAGCAGCTTAAAGGGGAACAGGTTTGAGCAGTACTTC. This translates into CASSLKGNRFEQYF.

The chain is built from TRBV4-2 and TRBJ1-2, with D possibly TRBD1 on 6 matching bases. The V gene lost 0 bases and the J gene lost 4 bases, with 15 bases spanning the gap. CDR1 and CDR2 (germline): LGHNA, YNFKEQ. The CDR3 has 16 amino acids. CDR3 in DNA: TGTGCCAGCAGCCAAGATGGGCAGGGGAGCGTCTATGGCTACACCTTC. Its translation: CASSQDGQGSVYGYTF.

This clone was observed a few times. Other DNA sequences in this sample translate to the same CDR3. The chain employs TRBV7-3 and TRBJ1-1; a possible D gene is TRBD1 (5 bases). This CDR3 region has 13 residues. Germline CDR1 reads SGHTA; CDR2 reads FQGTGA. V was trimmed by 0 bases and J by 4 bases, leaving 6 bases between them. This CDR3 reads CASSLTGGTEAFF. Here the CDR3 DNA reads TGTGCCAGCAGCTTAACGGGGGGCACTGAAGCTTTCTTT.

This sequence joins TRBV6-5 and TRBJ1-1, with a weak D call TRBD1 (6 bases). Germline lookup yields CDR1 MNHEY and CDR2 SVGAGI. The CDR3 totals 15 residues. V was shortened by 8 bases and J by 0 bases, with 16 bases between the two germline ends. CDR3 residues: CASWGFGQMNTEAFF. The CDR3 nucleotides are TGTGCCAGCTGGGGGTTCGGACAGATGAACACTGAAGCTTTCTTT.

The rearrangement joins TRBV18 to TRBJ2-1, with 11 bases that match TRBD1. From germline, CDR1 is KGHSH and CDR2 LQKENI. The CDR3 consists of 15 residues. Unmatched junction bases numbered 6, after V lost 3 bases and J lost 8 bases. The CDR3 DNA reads TGTGCCAGCTCACCTCGGACAGGGGGCAGAGATGAGCAGTTCTTC. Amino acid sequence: CASSPRTGGRDEQFF. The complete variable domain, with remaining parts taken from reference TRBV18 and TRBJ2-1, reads NAGVMQNPRHLVRRRGQEARLRCSPMKGHSHVYWYRQLPEEGLKFMVYLQKENIIDESGMPKERFSAEFPKEGPSILRIQQVVRGDSAAYFCASSPRTGGRDEQFFGPGTRLTVL.

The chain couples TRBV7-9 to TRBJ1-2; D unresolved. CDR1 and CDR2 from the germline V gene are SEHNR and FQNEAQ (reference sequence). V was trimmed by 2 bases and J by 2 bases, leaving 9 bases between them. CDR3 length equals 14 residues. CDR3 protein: CASSLMGRNYGYTF. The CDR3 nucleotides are TGTGCCAGCAGCTTAATGGGCAGAAACTATGGCTACACCTTC.

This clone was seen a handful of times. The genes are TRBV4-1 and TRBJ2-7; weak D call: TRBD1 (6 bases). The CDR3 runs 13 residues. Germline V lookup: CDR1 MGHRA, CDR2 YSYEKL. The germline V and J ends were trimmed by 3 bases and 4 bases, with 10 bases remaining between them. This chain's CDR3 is CASSQGARYEQYF. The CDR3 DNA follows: TGCGCCAGCAGCCAGGGGGCGCGTTACGAGCAGTACTTC.

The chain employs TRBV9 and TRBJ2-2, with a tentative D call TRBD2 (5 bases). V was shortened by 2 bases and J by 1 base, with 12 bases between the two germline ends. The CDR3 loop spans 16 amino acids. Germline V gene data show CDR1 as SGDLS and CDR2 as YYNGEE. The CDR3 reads CASSVFPAGNTGELFF. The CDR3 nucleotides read TGTGCCAGCAGCGTGTTTCCGGCGGGGAACACCGGGGAGCTGTTTTTT.

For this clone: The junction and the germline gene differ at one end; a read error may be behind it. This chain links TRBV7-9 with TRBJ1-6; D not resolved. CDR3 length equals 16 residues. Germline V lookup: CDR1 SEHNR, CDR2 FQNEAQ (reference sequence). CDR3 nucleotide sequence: TGTTCCAGCAGCTTAATGATTAGCTCCTATAATTCACCCCTCCACTTT. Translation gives CSSSLMISSYNSPLHF.

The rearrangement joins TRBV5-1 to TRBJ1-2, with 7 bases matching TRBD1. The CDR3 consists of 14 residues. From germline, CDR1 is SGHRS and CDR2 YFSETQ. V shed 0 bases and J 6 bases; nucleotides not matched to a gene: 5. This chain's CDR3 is CASSLGTGLDGYTF. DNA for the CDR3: TGCGCCAGCAGCTTGGGGACAGGATTGGATGGCTACACCTTC.

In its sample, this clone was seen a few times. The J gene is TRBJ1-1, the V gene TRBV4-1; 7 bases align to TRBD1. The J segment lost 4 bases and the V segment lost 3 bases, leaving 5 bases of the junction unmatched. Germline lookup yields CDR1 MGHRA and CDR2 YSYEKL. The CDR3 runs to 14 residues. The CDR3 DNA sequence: TGCGCCAGCAGCCAGCGACAGGGACCCACTGAAGCTTTCTTT. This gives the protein CASSQRQGPTEAFF.

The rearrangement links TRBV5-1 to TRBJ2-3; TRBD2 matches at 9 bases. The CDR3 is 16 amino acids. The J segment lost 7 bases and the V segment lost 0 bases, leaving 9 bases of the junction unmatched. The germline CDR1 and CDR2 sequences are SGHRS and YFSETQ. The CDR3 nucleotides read TGCGCCAGCAGCTTGGGCCTGGCGGGGGGGACAAATACGCAGTATTTT. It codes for CASSLGLAGGTNTQYF.

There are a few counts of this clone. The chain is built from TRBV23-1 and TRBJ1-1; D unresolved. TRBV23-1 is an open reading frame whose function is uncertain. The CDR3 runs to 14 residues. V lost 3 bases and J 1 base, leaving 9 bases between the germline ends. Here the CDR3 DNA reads TGCGCCAGCAGTCACCAGGCAGGGAACACTGAAGCTTTCTTT. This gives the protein CASSHQAGNTEAFF.

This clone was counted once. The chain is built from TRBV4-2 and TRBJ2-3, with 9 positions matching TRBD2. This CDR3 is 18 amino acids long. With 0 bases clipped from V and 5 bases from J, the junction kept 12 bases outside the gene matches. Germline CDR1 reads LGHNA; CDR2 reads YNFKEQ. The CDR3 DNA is TGTGCCAGCAGCCAAGATAGGGCGGGGGGGGTTAAGGGAGATACGCAGTATTTT. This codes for CASSQDRAGGVKGDTQYF.

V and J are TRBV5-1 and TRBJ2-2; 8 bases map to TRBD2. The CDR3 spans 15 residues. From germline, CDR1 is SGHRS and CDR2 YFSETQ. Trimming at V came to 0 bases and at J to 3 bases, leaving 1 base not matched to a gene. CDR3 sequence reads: CASSLAGGDTGELFF. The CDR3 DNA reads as TGCGCCAGCAGCTTGGCCGGGGGGGACACCGGGGAGCTGTTTTTT.

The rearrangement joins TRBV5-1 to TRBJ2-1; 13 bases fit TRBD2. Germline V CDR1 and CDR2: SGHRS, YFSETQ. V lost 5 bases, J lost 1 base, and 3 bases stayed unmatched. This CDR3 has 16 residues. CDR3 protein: CASRPGLAGSYNEQFF. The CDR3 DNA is TGCGCCAGCAGACCGGGACTAGCGGGGTCCTACAATGAGCAGTTCTTC.

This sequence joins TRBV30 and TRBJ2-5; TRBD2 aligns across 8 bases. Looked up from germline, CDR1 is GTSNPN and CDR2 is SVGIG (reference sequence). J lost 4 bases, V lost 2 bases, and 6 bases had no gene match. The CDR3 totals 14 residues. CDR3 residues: CAWSPWGLGETQYF. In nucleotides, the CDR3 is TGTGCCTGGAGTCCCTGGGGACTAGGAGAGACCCAGTACTTC.

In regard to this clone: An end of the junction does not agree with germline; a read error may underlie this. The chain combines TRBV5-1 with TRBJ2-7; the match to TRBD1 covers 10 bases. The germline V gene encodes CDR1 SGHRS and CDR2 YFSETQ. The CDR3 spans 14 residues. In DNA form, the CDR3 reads TGCGCCAGCAGCTTGGGTGATTCGACAGGGGGCATGGACTTC. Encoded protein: CASSLGDSTGGMDF.

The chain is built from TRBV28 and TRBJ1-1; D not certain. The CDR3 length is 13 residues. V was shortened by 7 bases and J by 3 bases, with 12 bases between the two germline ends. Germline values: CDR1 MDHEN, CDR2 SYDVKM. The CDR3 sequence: CASNEPGDTEAFF. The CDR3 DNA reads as TGTGCCAGCAATGAACCAGGTGACACTGAAGCTTTCTTT.

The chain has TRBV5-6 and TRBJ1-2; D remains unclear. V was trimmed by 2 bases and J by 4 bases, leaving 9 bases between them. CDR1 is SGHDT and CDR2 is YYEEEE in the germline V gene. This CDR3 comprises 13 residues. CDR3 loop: CASSFGVSYGYTF. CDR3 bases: TGTGCCAGCAGCTTCGGGGTTAGCTATGGCTACACCTTC. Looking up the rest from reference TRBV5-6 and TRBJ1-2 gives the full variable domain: DAGVTQSPTHLIKTRGQQVTLRCSPKSGHDTVSWYQQALGQGPQFIFQYYEEEERQRGNFPDRFSGHQFPNYSSELNVNALLLGDSALYLCASSFGVSYGYTFGSGTRLTVV.

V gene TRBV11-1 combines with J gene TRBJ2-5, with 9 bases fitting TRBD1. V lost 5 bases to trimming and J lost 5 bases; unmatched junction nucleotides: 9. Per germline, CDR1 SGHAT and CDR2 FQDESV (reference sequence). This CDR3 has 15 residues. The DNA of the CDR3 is TGTGCCAGCAGCCCCACAGGGGGCTCGAGGGAGACCCAGTACTTC. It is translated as CASSPTGGSRETQYF.

CDR3 in DNA: TGTGCCAGCAGCTTACCTCCGGAGTCCTACGAGCAGTACTTC. Its translation is CASSLPPESYEQYF. The rearrangement uses TRBV7-9 and TRBJ2-7, with unresolved D. This CDR3 comprises 14 residues. Germline-derived CDR1 and CDR2 are SEHNR and FQNEAQ (reference sequence). V dropped 2 bases and J dropped 1 base, with 9 bases sitting between them.